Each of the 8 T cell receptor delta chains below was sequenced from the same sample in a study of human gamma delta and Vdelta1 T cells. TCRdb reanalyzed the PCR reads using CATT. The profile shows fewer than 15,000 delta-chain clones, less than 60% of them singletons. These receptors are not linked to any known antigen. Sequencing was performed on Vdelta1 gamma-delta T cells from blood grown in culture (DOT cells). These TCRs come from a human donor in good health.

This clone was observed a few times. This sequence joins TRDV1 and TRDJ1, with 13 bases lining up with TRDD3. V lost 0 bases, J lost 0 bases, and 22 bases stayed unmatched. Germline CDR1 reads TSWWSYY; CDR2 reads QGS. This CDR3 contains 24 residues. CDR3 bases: TGTGCTCTTGGGGAACTAGGTCCTCCCAGAGGACTGGGGGATACGCGAGAGAACACCGATAAACTCATCTTT. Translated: CALGELGPPRGLGDTRENTDKLIF.

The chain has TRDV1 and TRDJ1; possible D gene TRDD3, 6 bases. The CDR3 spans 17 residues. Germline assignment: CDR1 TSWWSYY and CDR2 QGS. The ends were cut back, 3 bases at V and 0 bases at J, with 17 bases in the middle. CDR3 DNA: TGTGCTCTTGGGGAGCCGGGGGGGGGAGTGTACACCGATAAACTCATCTTT. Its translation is CALGEPGGGVYTDKLIF.

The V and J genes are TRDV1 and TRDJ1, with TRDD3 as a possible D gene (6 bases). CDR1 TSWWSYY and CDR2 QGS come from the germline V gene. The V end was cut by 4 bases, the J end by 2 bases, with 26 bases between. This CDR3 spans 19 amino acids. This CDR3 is CALGVRGPLPLLGTDKLIF. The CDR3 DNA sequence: TGTGCTCTTGGGGTCAGAGGACCCCTCCCCTTACTGGGTACCGATAAACTCATCTTT.

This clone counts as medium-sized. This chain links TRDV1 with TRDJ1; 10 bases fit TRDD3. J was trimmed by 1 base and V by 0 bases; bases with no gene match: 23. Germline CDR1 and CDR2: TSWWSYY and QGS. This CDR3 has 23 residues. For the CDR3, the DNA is TGTGCTCTTGGGGAACTAGGCATCGCCACCGTTACTGGGGGATCCCTCTTCACCGATAAACTCATCTTT. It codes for CALGELGIATVTGGSLFTDKLIF.

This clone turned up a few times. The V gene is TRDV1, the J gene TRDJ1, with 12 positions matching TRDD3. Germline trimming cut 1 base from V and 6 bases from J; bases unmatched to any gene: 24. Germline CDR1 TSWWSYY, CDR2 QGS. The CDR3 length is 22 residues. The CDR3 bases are TGTGCTCTTGGGGAACAAAACTTCCTACAGGCTATACTGGGGGATACCCCTTATAAACTCATCTTT. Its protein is CALGEQNFLQAILGDTPYKLIF.

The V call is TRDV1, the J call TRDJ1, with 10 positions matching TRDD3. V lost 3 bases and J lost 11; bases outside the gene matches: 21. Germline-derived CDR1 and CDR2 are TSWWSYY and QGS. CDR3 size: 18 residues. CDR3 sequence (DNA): TGTGCTCTTGGGGATAGATCCCCGTACTGGGGGATTACTCCGAAGCTCATCTTT. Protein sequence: CALGDRSPYWGITPKLIF.

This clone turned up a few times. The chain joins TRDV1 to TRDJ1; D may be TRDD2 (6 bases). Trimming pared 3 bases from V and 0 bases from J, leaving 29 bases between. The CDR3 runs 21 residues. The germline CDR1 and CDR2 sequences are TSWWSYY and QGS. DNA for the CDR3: TGTGCTCTTGGGGAGTCCCCTAGGGTCCTACGAGACGGACCCTACACCGATAAACTCATCTTT. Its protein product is CALGESPRVLRDGPYTDKLIF.

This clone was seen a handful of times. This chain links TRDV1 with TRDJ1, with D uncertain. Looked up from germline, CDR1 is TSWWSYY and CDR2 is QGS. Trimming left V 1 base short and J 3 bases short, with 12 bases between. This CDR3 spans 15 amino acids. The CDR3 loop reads CALGERRLPPDKLIF. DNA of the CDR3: TGTGCTCTTGGGGAACGGAGACTCCCCCCCGATAAACTCATCTTT.